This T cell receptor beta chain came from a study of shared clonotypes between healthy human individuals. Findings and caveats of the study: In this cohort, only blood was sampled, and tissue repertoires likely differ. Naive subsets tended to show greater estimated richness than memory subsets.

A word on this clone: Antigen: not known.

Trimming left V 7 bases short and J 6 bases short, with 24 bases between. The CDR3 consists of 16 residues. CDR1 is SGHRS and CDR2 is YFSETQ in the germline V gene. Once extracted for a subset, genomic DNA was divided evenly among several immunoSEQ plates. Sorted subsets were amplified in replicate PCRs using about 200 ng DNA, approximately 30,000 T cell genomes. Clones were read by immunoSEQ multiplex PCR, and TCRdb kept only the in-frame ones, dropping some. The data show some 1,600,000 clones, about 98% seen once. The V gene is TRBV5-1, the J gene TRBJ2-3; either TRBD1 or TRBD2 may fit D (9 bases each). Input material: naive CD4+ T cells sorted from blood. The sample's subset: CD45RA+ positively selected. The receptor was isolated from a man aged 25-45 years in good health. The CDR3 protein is CASGVRASGTGDTQYF. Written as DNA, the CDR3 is TGCGCCAGCGGCGTGAGGGCTAGCGGGACAGGGGATACGCAGTATTTT. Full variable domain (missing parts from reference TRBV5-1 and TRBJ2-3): KAGVTQTPRYLIKTRGQQVTLSCSPISGHRSVSWYQQTPGQGLQFLFEYFSETQRNKGNFPGRFSGRQFSNSRSEMNVSTLELGDSALYLCASGVRASGTGDTQYFGPGTRLTVL.